This T cell receptor beta chain was recovered during a study of T cell repertoires in cytomegalovirus infection. Study-wide context: As its CMV epitopes, the study selected recently identified HLA-C-restricted and well-studied HLA-B-restricted targets.

Germline-derived CDR1 and CDR2 are MNHEY and SMNVEV (reference sequence). The CDR3 length is 17 residues. Trimming at V came to 7 bases and at J to 5 bases, leaving 15 bases not matched to a gene. TCRdb redid the calling of the reads with MiXCR, one entry per CDR3 protein. The sample yields 640,000 or so distinct CDR3 sequences, 30% to 35% seen once. This clonotype was counted only a few times. Antigen specificity is unknown. This clonotype was obtained from a human donor in good health (CMV status not recorded). Some clones in this sample may be carry-over from other donors' samples. The chain links TRBV27 to TRBJ2-2; TRBD2 matches at 8 bases. This material consisted of cultured PBMCs, taken from culture after CMV antigen stimulation. As DNA, the CDR3 is TGTGCCAGCACTCCCGTAGCGGGGACCCTGAGAACCGGGGAGCTGTTTTTT. Translation: CASTPVAGTLRTGELFF.